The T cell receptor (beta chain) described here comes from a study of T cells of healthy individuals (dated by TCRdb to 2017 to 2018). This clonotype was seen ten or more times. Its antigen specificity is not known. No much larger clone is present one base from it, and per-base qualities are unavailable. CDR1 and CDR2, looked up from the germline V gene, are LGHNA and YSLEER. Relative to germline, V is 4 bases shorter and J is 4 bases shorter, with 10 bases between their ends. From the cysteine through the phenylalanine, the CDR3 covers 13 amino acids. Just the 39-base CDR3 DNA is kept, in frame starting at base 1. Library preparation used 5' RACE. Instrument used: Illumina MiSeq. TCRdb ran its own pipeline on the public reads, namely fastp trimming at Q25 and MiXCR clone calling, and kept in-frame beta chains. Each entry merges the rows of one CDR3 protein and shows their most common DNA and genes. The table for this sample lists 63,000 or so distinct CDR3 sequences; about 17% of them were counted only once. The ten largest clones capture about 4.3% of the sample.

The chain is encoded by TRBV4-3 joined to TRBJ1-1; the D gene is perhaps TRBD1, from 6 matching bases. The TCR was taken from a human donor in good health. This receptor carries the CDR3 CASSLGQPTEAFF. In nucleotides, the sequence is TGCGCCAGCAGCCTAGGACAGCCCACTGAAGCTTTCTTT.